This T cell receptor beta chain appears in the sequencing data of a study of T cell responses to AZD1222 COVID-19 vaccine (dated by TCRdb to the early 2020s). Broadly, across the study: A total of approximately 240 trial participants underwent TCR sequencing, of whom roughly 210 received two doses of AZD1222 and about 25 received two doses of the MenACWY control vaccine. Trial participants were enrolled by age into subgroups of 18-55, 56-69 and 70-plus years, and roughly 150, 30 and 60 TCR-sequenced participants, respectively, were included in these subgroups.

The meaning of the sample's time point label: about 28 days (+/-7) after the second vaccine dose. Because spike-specific TCR depth and breadth did not differ between the two schedules, AZD1222 recipients who got a second dose at roughly 4 weeks were pooled with those who got a second dose at roughly 12 weeks. Vaccinee samples were obtained from the UK trials COV001 and COV002, which included a single-blind randomized controlled phase 2/3 trial of AZD1222 (ChAdOx1 nCoV-19) in healthy adults. Trial participant PBMC samples were collected at day 0 and day 28 after the second dose for TCRbeta chain sequencing. The CDR3 regions of human TCRbeta chains were subjected to immunosequencing. Turning to the authors' computational methods: TCRs in the repertoires were matched against a reference library of SARS-CoV-2-specific TCRs that had been generated with the MIRA antigen-specificity platform. Breadth meant the fraction of unique TCRs that were SARS-CoV-2-associated, whereas depth meant the fraction of total T cells that were SARS-CoV-2-associated. Using the MIRA data, each spike-specific TCR was assigned both to the spike region to which the TCR was reactive and to a CD4 or CD8 class. Log10-transformed breadth and depth values were compared by one-way ANOVA with Sidak's multiple comparisons tests. The clones in this table, taken by TCRdb from immuneACCESS, are in-frame only. Not every clone is retained; where verified, under half of the shortfall comes from an unresolved V gene, and the cause of the rest is unknown. V, J and clone size derive from that table, while D and trimming were established from the DNA sequence. This sample is represented by fewer than 150,000 clones; 80% to 90% of them were singletons. The ten top clones hold approximately 9.4% of the sample.

Trimming costs V 7 bases and J 5 bases, and their ends lie 8 bases apart. The CDR1 and CDR2 encoded by the germline V gene are WSHSY and SAAADI. The CDR3 runs 11 amino acids, cysteine and phenylalanine included. Only the CDR3 DNA stays, 33 bases, in frame from base 1. On the study overall, not on this receptor specifically: Conclusions about previously exposed vaccinees were limited because only a handful of AZD1222 recipients were SARS-CoV-2 seropositive at baseline. Nearly half of unique spike-specific TCRs reportedly recognized epitopes outside regions mutated in the B.1.351 and B.1.1.7 variants. Participants were mostly white British and included more females than males, and it was suggested by the authors that clonal diversity may have been underestimated. Vaccine-associated CD4 TCRs spanned the whole spike protein, with dominant responses in regions 160-218 and 743-854. The 56-69-year group was small, and its depth increase did not reach significance, likely because of low power. Because no samples from the day 14 peak response were available, repertoires could be characterized only after the peak T cell response. After two AZD1222 doses, both the breadth and the depth of spike-specific TCRs were significantly higher than at day 0 and than in MenACWY recipients.

A word on this clone: Its antigen has not been determined. No much larger clone exists at a distance of one base, and base qualities are not known.

The chain was built from TRBV10-2 and TRBJ2-5; the D gene is perhaps TRBD1, from 6 matching bases. This clonotype was sampled from an adult who received the AZD1222 COVID-19 vaccine. The sample consisted of peripheral blood, taken 28 days after the second AZD1222 dose. The CDR3 reads as follows: CASTRGETQYF. The sequence in DNA is TGCGCCAGCACTAGGGGGGAGACCCAGTACTTC.